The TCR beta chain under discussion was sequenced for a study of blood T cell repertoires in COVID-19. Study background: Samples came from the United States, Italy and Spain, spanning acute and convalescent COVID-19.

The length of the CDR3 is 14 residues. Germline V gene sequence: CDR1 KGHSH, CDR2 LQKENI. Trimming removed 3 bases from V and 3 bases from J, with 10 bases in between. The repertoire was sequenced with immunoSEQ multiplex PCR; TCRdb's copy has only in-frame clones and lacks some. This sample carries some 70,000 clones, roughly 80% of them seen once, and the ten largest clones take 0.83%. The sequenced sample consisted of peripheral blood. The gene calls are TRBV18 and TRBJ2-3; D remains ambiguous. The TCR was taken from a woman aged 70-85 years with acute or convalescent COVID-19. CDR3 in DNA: TGTGCCAGCTCACCCGACACACGGACAGATACGCAGTATTTT. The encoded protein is CASSPDTRTDTQYF.